Sequencing of this T cell receptor (beta chain) was carried out in a study of CD8 T cells in ankylosing spondylitis. Study-level findings and limits: Within ankylosing spondylitis blood, a TCR beta motif made up of eight highly homologous variants appeared to be characteristic. Matched synovial fluid from ankylosing spondylitis patients was reported to be enriched for disease-linked clones.

In this sample, this clonotype turned up a few times. Its specificity is unknown. The CDR3 is made up of 14 amino acids. Germline-derived CDR1 and CDR2 are SGHRS and YFSETQ. V gave up 4 bases and J gave up 6 bases, with 14 bases separating them. A quantitative 5'-RACE method, one with molecular barcodes, was used to make TCR beta libraries. TCRdb re-derived calls from the 5' RACE reads in MiXCR, one entry per CDR3 protein. This sample has approximately 550,000 distinct CDR3 sequences, with approximately 11% found just once. The chain links TRBV5-1 to TRBJ2-1; maybe TRBD2 (5 bases). Specimen: blood, either unsorted or a sorted T cell fraction (not recorded which). This clonotype was obtained from a male donor with ankylosing spondylitis. CDR3 sequence: CASSLQRALNEQFF. The CDR3 DNA sequence: TGCGCCAGCAGCCTGCAGAGGGCCCTCAATGAGCAGTTCTTC.